This entry features one T cell receptor beta chain sequence. Its specificity is not known. Germline assignment: CDR1 MGHDK and CDR2 SYGVNS. Trimming stripped 2 bases from V and 4 bases from J, with 17 bases between. The CDR3 sequence is 16 residues long. The data belong to a study of shared clonotypes between healthy human individuals. Study observations and caveats: Sample collection involved blood only; tissue repertoires are likely different.

The method was immunoSEQ multiplex PCR; TCRdb's version includes in-frame clones alone and lacks a portion of them. Here the sample spans roughly 380,000 clones, roughly 96% being singletons. The sample was memory CD8+ T cells sorted from blood. Subset of the sample: CD45RO+ cells pooled with CCR7-negative TemRA cells. The sequence came from a man between 25 and 39 years old in good health. This sequence joins TRBV25-1 and TRBJ2-5, with D possibly matching TRBD2 (6 bases). Here the CDR3 reads CASSEAGPIQRETQYF. The CDR3, as DNA: TGTGCCAGCAGTGAAGCGGGACCAATACAAAGAGAGACCCAGTACTTC.